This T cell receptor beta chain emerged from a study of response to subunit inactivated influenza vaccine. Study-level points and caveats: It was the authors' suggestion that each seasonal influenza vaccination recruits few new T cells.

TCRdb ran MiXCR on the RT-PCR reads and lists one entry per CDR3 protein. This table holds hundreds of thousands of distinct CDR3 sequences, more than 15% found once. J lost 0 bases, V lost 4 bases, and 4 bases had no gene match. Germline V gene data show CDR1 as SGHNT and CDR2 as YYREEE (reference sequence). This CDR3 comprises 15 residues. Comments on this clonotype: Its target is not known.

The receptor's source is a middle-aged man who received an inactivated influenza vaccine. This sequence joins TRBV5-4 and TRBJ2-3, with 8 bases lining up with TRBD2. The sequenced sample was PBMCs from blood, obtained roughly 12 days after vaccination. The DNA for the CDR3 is TGTGCCAGCAGCCACAGCGGGGGCAGCACAGATACGCAGTATTTT. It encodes CASSHSGGSTDTQYF. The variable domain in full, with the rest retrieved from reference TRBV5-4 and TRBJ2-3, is ETGVTQSPTHLIKTRGQQVTLRCSSQSGHNTVSWYQQALGQGPQFIFQYYREEENGRGNFPPRFSGLQFPNYSSELNVNALELDDSALYLCASSHSGGSTDTQYFGPGTRLTVL.